This T cell receptor beta chain was sequenced for a study of blood T cell repertoires in COVID-19. Looking at the study overall: Both acute and convalescent COVID-19 samples were obtained from the United States, Italy and Spain. Sources were T cells, B-cell-depleted T cells, or PBMCs; the material itself was cDNA or gDNA.

CDR3 length: 16 residues. V dropped 4 bases and J dropped 1 base, with 14 bases sitting between them. Per the germline V gene, CDR1 is SGHRS and CDR2 is YFSETQ. As processed by the authors: Reference gene primer amplification gave nucleated cell count estimates. Clones were read by immunoSEQ multiplex PCR, and TCRdb kept only the in-frame ones, dropping some. V, J and clone size reflect that table, while D and trimming were determined from the DNA. The data show about 90,000 clones, around 89% seen once. Sequencing used peripheral blood. The V call is TRBV5-1, the J call TRBJ2-2; possible D gene TRBD1, 6 bases. This TCR was sampled from a man aged 55 to 70 with acute or convalescent COVID-19. Here the CDR3 DNA reads TGCGCCAGCAGCGCAACCGGGACAATGAACACCGGGGAGCTGTTTTTT. Protein product: CASSATGTMNTGELFF.